These 21 T cell receptor beta chains came from one sample sequenced in a study of neoadjuvant anti-PD-1 for oral cavity cancer. The method was immunoSEQ multiplex PCR; TCRdb's version includes in-frame clones alone and lacks a portion of them. The data contain roughly 14,000 clones, about 61% of them singletons. The sequencing used PBMCs, collected before nivolumab (anti-PD-1) treatment. These receptors came from a person aged 35-79 years with oral cavity squamous cell carcinoma.

This clone came up once. The chain combines TRBV20-1 with TRBJ2-2; the D is unclear. This CDR3 contains 11 residues. Germline loops: CDR1 DFQATT, CDR2 SNEGSKA (reference sequence). V was clipped by 6 bases and J by 5 bases, with 7 bases between them. DNA for the CDR3: TGCAGTGCCGGCCGGACCGGGGAGCTGTTTTTT. Translated: CSAGRTGELFF.

The chain links TRBV5-1 to TRBJ1-1; D remains unclear. Germline assignment: CDR1 SGHRS and CDR2 YFSETQ. The CDR3 is made up of 13 amino acids. V shed 4 bases and J shed 3 bases, with 10 bases lying between them. The CDR3 DNA follows: TGCGCCAGCAGCCTGGAAGGGCACACTGAAGCTTTCTTT. It translates to CASSLEGHTEAFF.

The chain joins TRBV18 to TRBJ1-4, with TRBD1 matching 11 bases. CDR1 and CDR2 (germline): KGHSH, LQKENI. The CDR3 runs to 18 residues. The V and J ends lost 2 bases and 8 bases, in that order; junction bases with no gene match: 13. CDR3 nucleotide sequence: TGTGCCAGCTCACCAGGGGACAGGGGGTCGTCGGTCAGGGAAAAACTGTTTTTT. Its protein is CASSPGDRGSSVREKLFF.

This chain joins TRBV30 and TRBJ1-1; D call uncertain. This CDR3 comprises 12 residues. Germline CDR1 reads GTSNPN; CDR2 reads SVGIG (reference sequence). The V gene lost 4 bases and the J gene lost 0 bases, with 6 bases spanning the gap. The CDR3: CAWIVLNTEAFF. The CDR3 DNA reads TGTGCCTGGATAGTGCTGAACACTGAAGCTTTCTTT.

This chain connects TRBV11-2 to TRBJ2-4, with TRBD1 matching over 7 bases. CDR3 length: 15 amino acids. Germline V gives CDR1 SGHAT, CDR2 FQNNGV. The ends lost 4 bases at V and 6 bases at J; junction bases unmatched: 9. The CDR3 nucleotides are TGTGCCAGCAGCTCGAACCGACAGGGAAGAAACATTCAGTACTTC. Translating gives CASSSNRQGRNIQYF.

This clone was detected a few times. V and J are TRBV19 and TRBJ1-2; the D gene is possibly TRBD1 (5 bases). V lost 5 bases and J 9 bases, leaving 19 bases between the germline ends. This CDR3 region has 14 residues. CDR1 is LNHDA, CDR2 SQIVND, per germline (reference sequence). The CDR3 DNA is TGTGCCAGTAGTGGAGCTTGGGACGGTAGCAGCTACACCTTC. This translates into CASSGAWDGSSYTF.

This clone was seen only once. The chain employs TRBV5-8 and TRBJ2-3, with D perhaps TRBD1 (7 bases). Germline V CDR1 and CDR2: SGHTS, YDEGEE. With 4 bases removed from V and 1 base from J, the gap between germline ends came to 10 bases. This CDR3 is built from 14 residues. CDR3 coding DNA: TGTGCCAGCAGCGCGGGACAGCGCACAGATACGCAGTATTTT. Translated, it gives CASSAGQRTDTQYF.

The chain carries TRBV25-1 and TRBJ2-5; weak D call: TRBD2 (5 bases). The CDR3 spans 13 residues. Germline V lookup: CDR1 MGHDK, CDR2 SYGVNS. Deletions cut 3 bases from V and 2 bases from J, with 7 bases between. CDR3 loop: CASSEAGQETQYF. The CDR3 DNA reads as TGTGCCAGCAGTGAGGCGGGTCAAGAGACCCAGTACTTC.

V is TRBV2 and J is TRBJ1-6; D uncertain. From germline, CDR1 is SNHLY and CDR2 FYNNEI. CDR3 length: 15 residues. V lost 6 bases and J lost 3, with 12 bases in between. CDR3 DNA sequence: TGTGCCAGCAGGGAGTCGGCCCGCTATAATTCACCCCTCCACTTT. It translates to CASRESARYNSPLHF.

V gene TRBV15 combines with J gene TRBJ2-1; 10 nucleotides align to TRBD2. V trimming: 0 bases; J trimming: 8 bases; junction bases outside the gene matches: 10. Germline assignment: CDR1 LNHNV and CDR2 YYDKDF (reference sequence). The CDR3 extends over 17 amino acids. For the CDR3, the DNA is TGTGCCACCAGCAGAGATGTTGGTAGCGGGAGGTTGGATGAGCAGTTCTTC. Its protein is CATSRDVGSGRLDEQFF.

This clone occurred a few times. The chain employs TRBV7-2 and TRBJ1-1, with no clear D. The germline V and J ends were trimmed by 7 bases and 5 bases, with 14 bases remaining between them. The CDR3 covers 13 residues. The germline V gene encodes CDR1 SGHTA and CDR2 FQGNSA. The CDR3 sequence: CASTPLGRTEAFF. The DNA of the CDR3 is TGTGCCAGCACCCCCCTAGGGAGGACTGAAGCTTTCTTT.

This clone has more than one count but fewer than ten. This chain connects TRBV28 to TRBJ1-1, with 8 bases identical to TRBD1. Germline lookup yields CDR1 MDHEN and CDR2 SYDVKM. J gave up 4 bases and V 7 bases, and 8 bases lay outside the gene matches. The CDR3 covers 14 residues. CDR3 region: CASTFDRGATEAFF. The CDR3 nucleotides read TGTGCCAGCACCTTCGACAGGGGTGCCACTGAAGCTTTCTTT.

The chain has TRBV6-6 and TRBJ1-6; tentative D call: TRBD1 (5 bases). Deletions cut 3 bases from V and 9 bases from J, with 12 bases between. This CDR3 spans 14 amino acids. From germline, CDR1 is MNHNY and CDR2 SVGAGI (reference sequence). CDR3 sequence reads: CASSYKGHGSPLHF. The CDR3 DNA is TGTGCCAGCAGTTATAAGGGGCATGGTTCACCCCTCCACTTT.

This rearrangement joins TRBV9 to TRBJ2-1; 9 positions agree with TRBD2. CDR1 is SGDLS, CDR2 YYNGEE, per germline. J was trimmed by 4 bases and V by 4 bases; bases with no gene match: 9. The CDR3 runs 16 residues. This chain's CDR3 is CASSPSSSGIYNEQFF. The CDR3 nucleotides read TGTGCCAGCAGCCCCTCCTCTAGCGGGATTTACAATGAGCAGTTCTTC.

This clone occurred a few times. The V and J genes are TRBV6-4 and TRBJ2-1; 10 bases match TRBD1. The ends lost 5 bases at V and 7 bases at J; junction bases unmatched: 17. The CDR3 loop spans 18 amino acids. The germline V gene has CDR1 MRHNA and CDR2 SNTAGT. This chain's CDR3 is CASSSIVAGTGVANEQFF. CDR3 in DNA: TGTGCCAGCAGTAGCATCGTTGCGGGGACAGGGGTTGCGAATGAGCAGTTCTTC.

The genes are TRBV15 and TRBJ1-3; D gene uncertain. Germline V gene sequence: CDR1 LNHNV, CDR2 YYDKDF (reference sequence). Deletions cut 5 bases from V and 8 bases from J, with 10 bases between. The CDR3 length is 12 residues. CDR3 sequence: CATSPLGDTIYF. In DNA form, the CDR3 reads TGTGCCACCAGCCCGTTGGGAGACACCATATATTTT.

This chain joins TRBV9 and TRBJ2-1; 8 nucleotides agree with TRBD2. With 3 bases clipped from V and 0 bases from J, the junction kept 2 bases outside the gene matches. CDR1 and CDR2 from the germline V gene are SGDLS and YYNGEE. This CDR3 is built from 15 residues. CDR3 sequence (DNA): TGTGCCAGCAGCGAGAGCGGGAGCTCCTACAATGAGCAGTTCTTC. This encodes CASSESGSSYNEQFF.

This chain links TRBV7-2 with TRBJ2-1, with 8 nucleotides matching TRBD2. V was clipped by 4 bases and J by 2 bases; unmatched bases: 13. This CDR3 comprises 18 residues. Germline CDR1 and CDR2: SGHTA and FQGNSA. The CDR3 loop is CASSYPRSGRSTYNEQFF. The CDR3 DNA reads as TGTGCCAGCAGCTACCCTCGAAGCGGGAGAAGTACCTACAATGAGCAGTTCTTC.

This CDR3 is CASSPRGGSSGEQYF. The CDR3 coding sequence is TGTGCCAGCAGCCCGAGGGGGGGCTCCTCAGGGGAGCAGTACTTC. The chain couples TRBV5-4 to TRBJ2-7, with D perhaps matching TRBD2 (7 bases). Germline V gene lookup returns CDR1 SGHNT and CDR2 YYREEE (reference sequence). Between the trimmed V and J ends, which lost 4 bases and 7 bases, there was a span of 21 bases. The CDR3 is 15 residues long.

This clone was seen more than once but under ten times. The chain is built from TRBV5-6 and TRBJ2-1; 7 bases map to TRBD2. There are 13 residues in the CDR3. The germline V gene has CDR1 SGHDT and CDR2 YYEEEE. Germline trimming cut 5 bases from V and 5 bases from J; bases unmatched to any gene: 4. This CDR3 reads CASRTLANNEQFF. The CDR3 DNA sequence: TGTGCCAGCAGGACACTAGCGAACAATGAGCAGTTCTTC.

The rearrangement uses TRBV15 and TRBJ1-2; D call uncertain. The CDR3 length is 15 residues. Trimming stripped 4 bases from V and 4 bases from J, with 16 bases between. Germline V gene lookup returns CDR1 LNHNV and CDR2 YYDKDF (reference sequence). The CDR3 loop reads CATSTSPGPVYGYTF. The CDR3 DNA reads TGTGCCACCAGCACCTCCCCGGGTCCCGTCTATGGCTACACCTTC.